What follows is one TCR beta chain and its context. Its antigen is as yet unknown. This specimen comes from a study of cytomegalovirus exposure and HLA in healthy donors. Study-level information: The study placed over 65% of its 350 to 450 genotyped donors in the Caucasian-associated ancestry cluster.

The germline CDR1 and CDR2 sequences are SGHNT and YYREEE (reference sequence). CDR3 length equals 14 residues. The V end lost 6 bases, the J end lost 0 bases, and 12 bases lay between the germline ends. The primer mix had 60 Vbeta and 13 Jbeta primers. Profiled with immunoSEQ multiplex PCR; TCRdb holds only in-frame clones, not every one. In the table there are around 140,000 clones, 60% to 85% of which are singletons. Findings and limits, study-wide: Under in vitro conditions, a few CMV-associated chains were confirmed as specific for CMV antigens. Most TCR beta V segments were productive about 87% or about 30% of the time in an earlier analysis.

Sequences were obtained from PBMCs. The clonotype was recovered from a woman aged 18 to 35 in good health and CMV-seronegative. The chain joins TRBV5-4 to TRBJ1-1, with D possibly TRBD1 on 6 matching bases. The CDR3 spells CASNRQDVNTEAFF. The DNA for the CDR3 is TGTGCCAGCAACCGACAGGACGTGAACACTGAAGCTTTCTTT.